These 23 T cell receptor beta chains originate from one sample sequenced in a study of T cells in women clearing cervical HPV infection. Repertoires were generated with immunoSEQ multiplex PCR, while TCRdb's copy carries only in-frame clones and drops some. Reported are about 37,000 clones; the ten largest clones contain approximately 1.5%. Sequencing used blood buffy coat. The receptors derive from a woman between 18 and 69 years old with a cervical HPV16 infection that either progressed to CIN3+ or cleared (not recorded which).

Remarks on this clone: The read is 3 residues too short to cover the CDR3 end, so that end is filled in from the germline J gene. The chain recombines TRBV14 with TRBJ1-1; D may be TRBD1 (6 bases). Germline CDR1 SGHDN, CDR2 FVKESK. Between the trimmed V and J ends, which lost 5 bases and 4 bases, there was a span of 14 bases. The CDR3 runs 14 residues. This CDR3 reads CASSYREIVTEAFF. The part of the CDR3 DNA that was read is TGTGCCAGCAGCTACAGGGAGATAGTCACTGAA.

To note about this clone: Read sequence stops 3 residues before the CDR3 end, and the germline J gene provides the missing end. V usage is TRBV5-1 and J usage is TRBJ2-2, with D maybe TRBD2 (7 bases). From germline, CDR1 is SGHRS and CDR2 YFSETQ. CDR3 size: 15 residues. CDR3 region: CASSLAGGPMEKLFF. The CDR3 bases that were read are TGCGCCAGCAGCTTGGCGGGGGGCCCGATGGAAAAG. The variable domain in full, with the rest retrieved from reference TRBV5-1 and TRBJ2-2, is KAGVTQTPRYLIKTRGQQVTLSCSPISGHRSVSWYQQTPGQGLQFLFEYFSETQRNKGNFPGRFSGRQFSNSRSEMNVSTLELGDSALYLCASSLAGGPMEKLFFGEGSRLTVL.

Details on this clone: The read ends 3 residues shy of where the CDR3 ends; the end is completed using the germline J gene. The chain has TRBV2 and TRBJ2-5, with 9 nucleotides matching TRBD1. In germline, CDR1 is SNHLY, CDR2 FYNNEI. The junction had 9 bases not matched to a gene; V was cut back by 5 bases and J by 5 bases. The CDR3 is 15 amino acids. CDR3: CASSNNRGRGETQYF. The DNA read from the CDR3 is TGTGCCAGCAGTAATAACAGGGGGCGCGGGGAGACC.

For this clone: The CDR3 end is not reached by the read, which stops 3 residues before it; the germline J gene fills it in. V and J are TRBV6-2 or TRBV6-3 and TRBJ2-7, with 9 nucleotides matching TRBD2. The CDR3 length is 15 residues. The junction had 11 bases not matched to a gene; V was cut back by 6 bases and J by 5 bases. Germline V lookup: CDR1 MNHEY, CDR2 SVGEGT. The CDR3 bases that were read are TGTGCCAGCAGACAACGTGGGACTAGCTACCACGAG. Encoded protein: CASRQRGTSYHE. The whole CDR3 protein is CASRQRGTSYHEQYF.

To note about this clone: Mismatch with germline at one junction end may stem from a read error. The read terminates 3 residues ahead of where the CDR3 ends, so the germline J gene completes it. Other DNA sequences in the sample encode the same CDR3. The J gene is TRBJ1-2, the V gene TRBV5-1; D might be TRBD1 (5 bases). CDR3 length: 13 amino acids. CDR1 is SGHRS, CDR2 YFSETQ, per germline. The sequenced part of the CDR3 DNA is TGCGCCAGCGCCGACAGTATGAACTATGGT. This sequence encodes CASADSMNYG. The entire CDR3 is CASADSMNYGYTF.

As regards this clone: The read terminates 3 residues ahead of where the CDR3 ends, so the germline J gene completes it. The chain carries TRBV30 and TRBJ1-2, with TRBD1 matching over 7 bases. The CDR3 contains 13 residues. Trimming took 8 bases from V and 1 from J; bases not matched to a gene: 7. From germline, CDR1 is GTSNPN and CDR2 SVGIG (reference sequence). The sequenced part of the CDR3 DNA is TGTGCCCGACTGGGGACAGATAACTATGGC. Its translation: CARLGTDNYG. The full CDR3 sequence reads CARLGTDNYGYTF.

The CDR3 loop reads CSAEGNPNTDTQYF. The sequenced part of the CDR3 DNA is TGCAGTGCTGAGGGGAACCCCAACACAGATACG. V and J are TRBV20-1 and TRBJ2-3, with D possibly called TRBD1 or TRBD2 (5 bases each). The read falls 3 residues short of the CDR3 end, and the missing part is taken from the germline J gene. CDR3 length: 14 amino acids. Deletions cut 5 bases from V and 2 bases from J, with 14 bases between. Per the germline V gene, CDR1 is DFQATT and CDR2 is SNEGSKA (reference sequence).

Remarks on this clone: The CDR3 end falls 3 residues outside the read, so it is completed with the germline J gene. The V and J genes are TRBV19 and TRBJ2-2; 14 nucleotides match TRBD2. V lost 5 bases to trimming and J lost 2 bases; unmatched junction nucleotides: 7. CDR3 size: 18 residues. Germline assignment: CDR1 LNHDA and CDR2 SQIVND (reference sequence). The CDR3 protein is CASSLAGLAGENTGELFF. The sequenced CDR3 bases are TGTGCCAGTAGTTTAGCGGGACTAGCGGGGGAAAACACCGGGGAG.

In regard to this clone: The missing CDR3 end, 3 residues past where the read stops, is filled in from the germline J gene. The chain uses TRBV30 and TRBJ2-4; D is unresolved. Per germline, CDR1 GTSNPN and CDR2 SVGIG (reference sequence). CDR3 length equals 13 residues. CDR3 DNA (partial): TGTGCCTGGAGTGTACTCCCCAATTCGGGT. This codes for CAWSVLPNSG. The complete CDR3 sequence is CAWSVLPNSGQYF. Variable domain in full (rest from reference TRBV30 and TRBJ2-4): SQTIHQWPATLVQPVGSPLSLECTVEGTSNPNLYWYRQAAGRGLQLLFYSVGIGQISSEVPQNLSASRPQDRQFILSSKKLLLSDSGFYLCAWSVLPNSGQYFGAGTRLSVL.

Comment on this clone: The DNA ends 3 residues before the CDR3 does, and the rest of the CDR3 is filled in from the germline J gene. The chain uses TRBV7-6 and TRBJ2-5, with 10 positions matching TRBD2. V trimming: 4 bases; J trimming: 4 bases; junction bases outside the gene matches: 3. Germline CDR1 and CDR2: SGHVS and FNYEAQ. The CDR3 totals 14 residues. The CDR3 loop reads CASSSSGRGETQYF. Incomplete CDR3 DNA: TGTGCCAGCAGCTCCAGCGGGAGGGGAGAGACC.

On this clone itself: The DNA ends 3 residues before the CDR3 does, and the rest of the CDR3 is filled in from the germline J gene. The V gene is TRBV18, the J gene TRBJ2-7; 7 nucleotides align to TRBD1. The V gene's germline CDR1 is KGHSH and CDR2 LQKENI. The CDR3 length is 16 residues. V was clipped by 0 bases and J by 4 bases; unmatched bases: 9. The CDR3 reads CASSPPRGGGGYEQYF. Incomplete CDR3 DNA: TGTGCCAGCTCACCACCGAGAGGGGGCGGCGGTTACGAG.

As to this clone: The CDR3 extends 3 residues past the end of the read, so its final part is completed from the germline J gene. V gene TRBV7-6 combines with J gene TRBJ2-1; TRBD2 matches 8 bases. There are 13 residues in the CDR3. V trimming: 11 bases; J trimming: 4 bases; junction bases outside the gene matches: 7. The germline CDR1 and CDR2 sequences are SGHVS and FNYEAQ. CDR3 sequence reads: CASGERGYNEQFF. Incomplete CDR3 DNA: TGTGCCTCTGGGGAGCGGGGGTACAATGAG. Full variable domain (rest looked up from reference TRBV7-6 and TRBJ2-1): GAGVSQSPRYKVTKRGQDVALRCDPISGHVSLYWYRQALGQGPEFLTYFNYEAQQDKSGLPNDRFSAERPEGSISTLTIQRTEQRDSAMYRCASGERGYNEQFFGPGTRLTVL.

The CDR3 sequence: CASSLATGEKLFF. The CDR3 DNA, read in part, is TGTGCCAGCAGCTTAGCTACGGGTGAAAAA. The chain is built from TRBV11-2 and TRBJ1-4; D unclear. Read coverage stops 3 residues before the CDR3 terminus; the germline J gene supplies the remainder. V lost 1 base and J lost 7, with 7 bases in between. CDR1 is SGHAT, CDR2 FQNNGV, per germline. This CDR3 spans 13 amino acids. The entire variable domain, with the rest obtained from reference TRBV11-2 and TRBJ1-4, is as follows: EAGVAQSPRYKIIEKRQSVAFWCNPISGHATLYWYQQILGQGPKLLIQFQNNGVVDDSQLPKDRFSAERLKGVDSTLKIQPAKLEDSAVYLCASSLATGEKLFFGSGTQLSVL.

Of note for this clone: The CDR3 end falls 3 residues outside the read, so it is completed with the germline J gene. The chain links TRBV2 to TRBJ1-4; tentatively, D is TRBD1 (6 bases). Per the germline V gene, CDR1 is SNHLY and CDR2 is FYNNEI. This CDR3 contains 13 residues. Between the trimmed V and J ends, which lost 0 bases and 8 bases, there was a span of 7 bases. The DNA read from the CDR3 is TGTGCCAGCAGTGAAGCGGGGGCGGAAAAA. Protein product: CASSEAGAEK. The entire CDR3 reads CASSEAGAEKLFF.

To note about this clone: The read ends 3 residues before the CDR3 terminus; that terminus is restored from the germline J gene. The chain combines TRBV7-2 with TRBJ1-3; D gene ambiguous. Germline V gene lookup returns CDR1 SGHTA and CDR2 FQGNSA. The CDR3 contains 14 residues. The V and J ends lost 0 bases and 4 bases respectively, with 7 bases between them. CDR3 bases read: TGTGCCAGCAGCTTAGCTGCAGGCGGAAACACC. Protein: CASSLAAGGNT. The complete CDR3 reads CASSLAAGGNTIYF.

CDR3 amino acids: CASSVPGRDDYTF. The sequenced CDR3 bases are TGTGCCAGCAGTGTTCCAGGGAGGGATGAC. The rearrangement joins TRBV2 to TRBJ1-2; D is perhaps TRBD1 (5 bases). From the germline J gene comes the end of the CDR3, since the read stops 3 residues before it. The CDR3 spans 13 residues. CDR1 SNHLY and CDR2 FYNNEI come from the germline V gene.

As concerns this clone: The CDR3 end falls 3 residues outside the read, so it is completed with the germline J gene. The chain has TRBV5-1 and TRBJ1-4; D unclear. The CDR3 has 15 residues. Germline values: CDR1 SGHRS, CDR2 YFSETQ. V dropped 1 base and J dropped 0 bases, with 7 bases sitting between them. The chain's CDR3 is CASSLPAATNEKLFF. Incomplete CDR3 DNA: TGCGCCAGCAGCTTGCCGGCGGCAACTAATGAAAAA. The full variable domain, with the rest looked up from reference TRBV5-1 and TRBJ1-4, is KAGVTQTPRYLIKTRGQQVTLSCSPISGHRSVSWYQQTPGQGLQFLFEYFSETQRNKGNFPGRFSGRQFSNSRSEMNVSTLELGDSALYLCASSLPAATNEKLFFGSGTQLSVL.

CDR3 region: CASSPQGNTGELFF. The CDR3 bases that were read are TGTGCCAGCAGCCCTCAGGGAAACACCGGGGAG. V and J are TRBV7-3 and TRBJ2-2; possible D gene TRBD1, 5 bases. The read ends 3 residues before the CDR3 terminus; that terminus is restored from the germline J gene. Germline-derived CDR1 and CDR2 are SGHTA and FQGTGA. V was cut by 5 bases and J by 2 bases, with 9 bases left in between. The CDR3 is made up of 14 amino acids.

Comments on this clone: The junction differs from germline at one of its ends, possibly a read error. CDR3 DNA, as far as it was read: TGTGCCGGTAGTATAGAGATAGATACCAGGTCACCC. It codes for CAGSIEIDTRSP. The entire CDR3 is CAGSIEIDTRSPLHF. The chain has TRBV19 and TRBJ1-6, with no clear D. The read terminates 3 residues ahead of where the CDR3 ends, so the germline J gene completes it. Germline lookup yields CDR1 LNHDA and CDR2 SQIVND (reference sequence). This CDR3 has 15 amino acids.

Of note for this clone: The read terminates 3 residues ahead of where the CDR3 ends, so the germline J gene completes it. V gene TRBV5-1 combines with J gene TRBJ2-2; TRBD1 matches at 9 bases. The trim removed 4 bases at V and 1 base at J, leaving 2 bases unmatched. The CDR3 extends over 15 amino acids. Germline values: CDR1 SGHRS, CDR2 YFSETQ. The sequenced part of the CDR3 DNA is TGCGCCAGCAGCGCGGACAGGGGGAACACCGGGGAG. Translation: CASSADRGNTGE. The whole CDR3 protein is CASSADRGNTGELFF.

Concerning this clone itself: The read comes to an end 3 residues before the CDR3 does, leaving the germline J gene to fill in the end. The J gene is TRBJ2-7, the V gene TRBV30; 7 nucleotides match TRBD2. The CDR3 covers 15 residues. The V gene end was trimmed by 3 bases and the J gene end by 0 bases; junction bases not matched to a gene: 8. Looked up from germline, CDR1 is GTSNPN and CDR2 is SVGIG (reference sequence). The CDR3 bases that were read are TGTGCCTGGAGAGAAACCGGGACTACCTCCTACGAG. Its protein product is CAWRETGTTSYE. The whole CDR3 sequence is CAWRETGTTSYEQYF.

Regarding this clone: The read terminates 3 residues before the CDR3 end, so the remaining end is supplied by the germline J gene. The chain carries TRBV20-1 and TRBJ2-7; the D call may be TRBD1 or TRBD2 (5 bases each). Trimming took off 4 bases at V and 0 bases at J, with 10 bases between the two ends. CDR3 length equals 13 residues. Germline CDR1 reads DFQATT; CDR2 reads SNEGSKA (reference sequence). The part of the CDR3 DNA that was read is TGCAGTGCTATTCCGAGGGGCTCCTACGAG. Residues: CSAIPRGSYE. The full CDR3 sequence reads CSAIPRGSYEQYF.

A word on this clone: The read ends 3 residues early relative to the CDR3; the germline J gene fills the gap. The chain recombines TRBV6-2 or TRBV6-3 with TRBJ2-5; 9 bases line up with TRBD1. Losses at the gene ends were 11 bases for V and 4 bases for J; bases not matched to a gene: 11. CDR3 length equals 14 residues. Germline V CDR1 and CDR2: MNHEY, SVGEGT. The CDR3 bases that were read are TGTGCCGCCGGAGTAGGACAGGGGATAGAGACC. Translated: CAAGVGQGIET. The full CDR3 sequence reads CAAGVGQGIETQYF.